The 7 T cell receptor beta chains below come from one sample, sequenced in a study of cytomegalovirus exposure and HLA in healthy donors. It was with 60 Vbeta and 13 Jbeta primers that the PCR ran. Profiled with immunoSEQ multiplex PCR; TCRdb holds only in-frame clones, not every one. The repertoire includes 80,000 to 130,000 clones, around 83% of them detected once, and more than 0.95% sits in the top ten. The sequenced sample was PBMCs. These receptors all stem from a woman aged 18 to 35 in good health and CMV-seronegative.

The chain couples TRBV19 to TRBJ1-1, with unresolved D. Per the germline V gene, CDR1 is LNHDA and CDR2 is SQIVND (reference sequence). This CDR3 has 17 amino acids. Trimming cost V 4 bases and J 0 bases, with 18 bases left between them. The CDR3 DNA reads TGTGCCAGTAGTAATGCTAAGTCAAGCCTTTTGAACACTGAAGCTTTCTTT. Translating it yields CASSNAKSSLLNTEAFF.

This rearrangement joins TRBV7-9 to TRBJ1-2; D is perhaps TRBD1 (6 bases). Trimming pared 1 base from V and 3 bases from J, leaving 15 bases between. Germline V gives CDR1 SEHNR, CDR2 FQNEAQ (reference sequence). This CDR3 region has 16 residues. The CDR3 region is CASSLESGAGDYGYTF. Written as DNA, the CDR3 is TGTGCCAGCAGCTTAGAGTCGGGGGCGGGAGACTATGGCTACACCTTC.

The V call is TRBV7-3, the J call TRBJ1-3; D may be TRBD1 (6 bases). Deletions cut 2 bases from V and 4 bases from J, with 6 bases between. CDR1 SGHTA and CDR2 FQGTGA come from the germline V gene. This CDR3 has 13 residues. CDR3 amino acids: CASSLGQGNTIYF. CDR3 DNA: TGTGCCAGCAGCTTAGGACAGGGAAACACCATATATTTT.

The chain carries TRBV2 and TRBJ1-1, with TRBD1 matching over 7 bases. Germline assignment: CDR1 SNHLY and CDR2 FYNNEI. V was clipped by 10 bases and J by 2 bases; unmatched bases: 10. This CDR3 is built from 14 residues. The CDR3 DNA sequence: TGTGCCAAAGGGGGCCTTTTGGGAAACACTGAAGCTTTCTTT. Its protein is CAKGGLLGNTEAFF.

To note about this clone: At one boundary the junction diverges from the germline segment, which might be a read error. The CDR3 sequence is CSSSSGDSRYEQYF. The CDR3 nucleotides are TGTTCCAGCAGCTCAGGAGACAGTCGCTACGAGCAGTACTTC. The chain employs TRBV7-9 and TRBJ2-7; D is perhaps TRBD1 (5 bases). This CDR3 is built from 14 residues. Germline CDR1 is SEHNR and CDR2 is FQNEAQ (reference sequence).

This chain uses TRBV7-3 with TRBJ2-1; TRBD2 aligns across 11 bases. The V segment lost 0 bases and the J segment 10 bases; nucleotides outside the gene matches: 8. There are 16 residues in the CDR3. Germline V gives CDR1 SGHTA, CDR2 FQGTGA. CDR3 sequence reads: CASSLTALAGGEEQFF. The CDR3 DNA is TGTGCCAGCAGCTTAACGGCGCTAGCGGGGGGCGAGGAGCAGTTCTTC.

Note on this clone: An end of the junction does not agree with germline; a read error may underlie this. This sequence joins TRBV7-9 and TRBJ2-7; perhaps TRBD1 as D (5 bases). The CDR3 sequence is 13 residues long. Germline CDR1 reads SEHNR; CDR2 reads FQNEAQ (reference sequence). CDR3 protein: CSSSYEQVYEQYF. CDR3 nucleotide sequence: TGTTCCAGCAGCTACGAACAGGTGTACGAGCAGTACTTC.